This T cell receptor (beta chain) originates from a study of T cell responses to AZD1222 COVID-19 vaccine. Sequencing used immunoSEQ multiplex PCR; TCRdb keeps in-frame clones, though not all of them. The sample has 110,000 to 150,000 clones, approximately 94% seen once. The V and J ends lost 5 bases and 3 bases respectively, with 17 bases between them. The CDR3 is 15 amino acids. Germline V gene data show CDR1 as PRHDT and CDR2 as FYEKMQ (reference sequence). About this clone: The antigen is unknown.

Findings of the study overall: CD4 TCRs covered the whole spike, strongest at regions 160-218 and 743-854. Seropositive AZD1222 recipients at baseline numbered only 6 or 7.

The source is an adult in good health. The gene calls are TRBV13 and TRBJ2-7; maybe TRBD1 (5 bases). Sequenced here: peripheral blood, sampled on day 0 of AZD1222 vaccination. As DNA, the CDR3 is TGTGCCAGCAGCCCCATGGGCAGGGAAGGCTACGAGCAGTACTTC. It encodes CASSPMGREGYEQYF. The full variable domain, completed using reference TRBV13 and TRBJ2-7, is AAGVIQSPRHLIKEKRETATLKCYPIPRHDTVYWYQQGPGQDPQFLISFYEKMQSDKGSIPDRFSAQQFSDYHSELNMSSLELGDSALYFCASSPMGREGYEQYFGPGTRLTVT.